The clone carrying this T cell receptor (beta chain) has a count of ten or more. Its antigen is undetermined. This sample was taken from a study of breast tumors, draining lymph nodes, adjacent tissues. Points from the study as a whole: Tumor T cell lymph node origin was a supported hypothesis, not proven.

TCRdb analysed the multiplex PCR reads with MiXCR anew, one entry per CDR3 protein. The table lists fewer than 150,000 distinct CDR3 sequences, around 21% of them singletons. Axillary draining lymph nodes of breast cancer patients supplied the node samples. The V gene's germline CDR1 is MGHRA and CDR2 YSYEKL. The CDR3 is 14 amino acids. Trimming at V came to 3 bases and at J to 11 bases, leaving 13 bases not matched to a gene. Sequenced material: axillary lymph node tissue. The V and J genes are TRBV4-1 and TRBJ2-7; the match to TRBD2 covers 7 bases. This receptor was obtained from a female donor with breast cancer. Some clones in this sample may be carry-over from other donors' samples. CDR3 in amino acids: CASSHPLGQGGKYF. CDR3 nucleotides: TGCGCCAGCAGCCATCCCTTGGGGCAGGGAGGGAAGTACTTC.